This T cell receptor beta chain was retrieved from a study of T cell responses to AZD1222 COVID-19 vaccine. Study conclusions and caveats: Among those given AZD1222, only five to seven were seropositive at baseline. Most donors were white British and more were female, and clonal diversity was possibly underestimated.

This clone appeared a single time. Antigen specificity is unknown. The protocol was immunoSEQ multiplex PCR, while the TCRdb copy is restricted to in-frame clones and leaves out a portion. The sample lists 150,000 or so clones; roughly 88% were seen once. This sequence was found in an adult in good health. Here the sequenced sample was peripheral blood, taken on day 0 of MenACWY control vaccination.

Written as DNA, the CDR3 is TGTGCCAGCAGAAGACAGGGGGCCGACACTGAAGCTTTCTTT. Its translation: CASRRQGADTEAFF. The genes are TRBV6-4 and TRBJ1-1; 10 bases are a match to TRBD1. The CDR3 spans 14 residues. V lost 6 bases and J lost 3; bases outside the gene matches: 4. Germline loops: CDR1 MRHNA, CDR2 SNTAGT.